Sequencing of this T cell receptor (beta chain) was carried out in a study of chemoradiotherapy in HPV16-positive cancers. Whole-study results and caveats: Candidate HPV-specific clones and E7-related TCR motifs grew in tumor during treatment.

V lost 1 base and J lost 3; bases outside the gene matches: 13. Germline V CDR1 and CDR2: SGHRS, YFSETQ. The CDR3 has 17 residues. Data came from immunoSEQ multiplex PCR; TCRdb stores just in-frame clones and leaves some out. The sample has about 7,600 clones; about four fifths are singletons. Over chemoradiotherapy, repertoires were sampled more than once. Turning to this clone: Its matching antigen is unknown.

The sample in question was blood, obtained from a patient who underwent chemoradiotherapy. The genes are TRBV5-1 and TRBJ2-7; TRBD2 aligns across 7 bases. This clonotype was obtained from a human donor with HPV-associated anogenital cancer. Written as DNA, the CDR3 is TGCGCCAGCAGCTTGTATGCCCTTGGGGGGGTGCTCTACGAGCAGTACTTC. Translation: CASSLYALGGVLYEQYF. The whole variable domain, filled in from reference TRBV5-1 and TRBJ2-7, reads KAGVTQTPRYLIKTRGQQVTLSCSPISGHRSVSWYQQTPGQGLQFLFEYFSETQRNKGNFPGRFSGRQFSNSRSEMNVSTLELGDSALYLCASSLYALGGVLYEQYFGPGTRLTVT.